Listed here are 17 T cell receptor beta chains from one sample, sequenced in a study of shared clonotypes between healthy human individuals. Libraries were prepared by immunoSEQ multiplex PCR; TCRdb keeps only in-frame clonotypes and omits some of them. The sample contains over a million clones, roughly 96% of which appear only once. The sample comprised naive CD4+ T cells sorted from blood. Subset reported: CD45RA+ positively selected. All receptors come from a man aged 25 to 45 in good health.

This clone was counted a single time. The CDR3 sequence: CASSQGTGVTYEQYF. CDR3 sequence (DNA): TGCGCCAGCAGCCAGGGGACAGGGGTGACCTACGAGCAGTACTTC. The rearrangement joins TRBV5-1 to TRBJ2-5, with 10 bases lining up with TRBD1. The J call is in doubt because the DNA end fits TRBJ2-7 better. Germline CDR1 is SGHRS and CDR2 is YFSETQ. The CDR3 spans 15 residues.

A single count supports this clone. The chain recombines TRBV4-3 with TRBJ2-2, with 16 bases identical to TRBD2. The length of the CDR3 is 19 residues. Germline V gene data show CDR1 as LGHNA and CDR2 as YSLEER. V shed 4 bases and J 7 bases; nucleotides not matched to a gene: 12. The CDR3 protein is CASSPSHGTSGRVGGELFF. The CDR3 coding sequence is TGCGCCAGCAGCCCTTCTCACGGGACTAGCGGGAGGGTCGGCGGGGAGCTGTTTTTT.

CDR3: CASSRGKQGANLLRGFSGDTQYF. The CDR3 coding sequence is TGTGCCAGCAGCCGCGGAAAACAGGGGGCGAACCTCCTACGCGGTTTCTCCGGAGATACGCAGTATTTT. V and J are TRBV28 and TRBJ2-3, with TRBD1 matching over 9 bases. Germline CDR1 reads MDHEN; CDR2 reads SYDVKM. Germline trimming cut 6 bases from V and 5 bases from J; bases unmatched to any gene: 33. The CDR3 sequence is 23 residues long.

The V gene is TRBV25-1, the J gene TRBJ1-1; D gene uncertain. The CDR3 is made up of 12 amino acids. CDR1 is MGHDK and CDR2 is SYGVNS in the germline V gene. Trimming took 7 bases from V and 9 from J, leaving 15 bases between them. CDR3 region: CASKSQVTQAFF. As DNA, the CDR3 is TGTGCCAGCAAATCTCAAGTGACACAAGCTTTCTTT.

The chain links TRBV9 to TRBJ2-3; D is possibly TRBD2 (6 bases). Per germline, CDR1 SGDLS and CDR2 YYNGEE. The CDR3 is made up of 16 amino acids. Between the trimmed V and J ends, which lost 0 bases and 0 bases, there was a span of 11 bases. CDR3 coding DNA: TGTGCCAGCAGCGTAGCTATAAGCGGGAGCACAGATACGCAGTATTTT. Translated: CASSVAISGSTDTQYF.

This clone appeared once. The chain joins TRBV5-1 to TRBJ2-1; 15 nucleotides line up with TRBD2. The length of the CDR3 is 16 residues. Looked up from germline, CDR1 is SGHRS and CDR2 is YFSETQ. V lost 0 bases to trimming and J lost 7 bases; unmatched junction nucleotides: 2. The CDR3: CASSLGGTSGRNEQFF. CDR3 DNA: TGCGCCAGCAGCTTGGGTGGGACTAGCGGGAGGAATGAGCAGTTCTTC. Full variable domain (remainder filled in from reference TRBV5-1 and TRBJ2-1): KAGVTQTPRYLIKTRGQQVTLSCSPISGHRSVSWYQQTPGQGLQFLFEYFSETQRNKGNFPGRFSGRQFSNSRSEMNVSTLELGDSALYLCASSLGGTSGRNEQFFGPGTRLTVL.

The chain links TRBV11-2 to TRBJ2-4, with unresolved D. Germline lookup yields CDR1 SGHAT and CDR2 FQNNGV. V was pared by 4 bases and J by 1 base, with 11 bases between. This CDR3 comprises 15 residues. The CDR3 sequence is CASSYHRLAKNIQYF. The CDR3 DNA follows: TGTGCCAGCAGCTATCACCGCCTGGCCAAAAACATTCAGTACTTC.

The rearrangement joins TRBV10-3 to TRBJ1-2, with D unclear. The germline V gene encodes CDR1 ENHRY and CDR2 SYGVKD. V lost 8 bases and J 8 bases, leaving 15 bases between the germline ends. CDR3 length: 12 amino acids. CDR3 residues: CAIQSKSGGYTF. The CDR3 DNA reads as TGTGCCATCCAAAGCAAATCGGGGGGCTACACCTTC.

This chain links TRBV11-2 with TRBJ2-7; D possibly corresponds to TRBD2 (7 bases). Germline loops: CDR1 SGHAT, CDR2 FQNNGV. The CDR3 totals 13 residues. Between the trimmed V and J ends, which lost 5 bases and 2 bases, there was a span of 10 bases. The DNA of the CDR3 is TGTGCCAGCAGCCGGGGGGCCACCTACGAGCAGTACTTC. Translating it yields CASSRGATYEQYF.

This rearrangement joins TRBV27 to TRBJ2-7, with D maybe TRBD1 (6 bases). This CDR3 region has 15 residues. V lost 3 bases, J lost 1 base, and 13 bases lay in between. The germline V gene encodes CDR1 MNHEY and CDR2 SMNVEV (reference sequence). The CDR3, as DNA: TGTGCCAGCAGTTTGCAACAGGACAGATCCTACGAGCAGTACTTC. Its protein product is CASSLQQDRSYEQYF.

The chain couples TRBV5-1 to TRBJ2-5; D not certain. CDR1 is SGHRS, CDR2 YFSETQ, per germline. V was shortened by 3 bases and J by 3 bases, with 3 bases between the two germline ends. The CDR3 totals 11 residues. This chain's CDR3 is CASSYEETQYF. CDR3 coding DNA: TGCGCCAGCAGCTACGAAGAGACCCAGTACTTC. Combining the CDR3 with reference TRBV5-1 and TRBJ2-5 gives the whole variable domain KAGVTQTPRYLIKTRGQQVTLSCSPISGHRSVSWYQQTPGQGLQFLFEYFSETQRNKGNFPGRFSGRQFSNSRSEMNVSTLELGDSALYLCASSYEETQYFGPGTRLLVL.

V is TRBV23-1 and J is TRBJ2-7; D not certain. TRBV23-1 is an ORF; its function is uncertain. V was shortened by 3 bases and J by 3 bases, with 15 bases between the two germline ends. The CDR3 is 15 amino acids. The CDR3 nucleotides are TGCGCCAGCAGTCAGTCCTCTTACGTTGGCTACGAGCAGTACTTC. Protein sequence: CASSQSSYVGYEQYF.

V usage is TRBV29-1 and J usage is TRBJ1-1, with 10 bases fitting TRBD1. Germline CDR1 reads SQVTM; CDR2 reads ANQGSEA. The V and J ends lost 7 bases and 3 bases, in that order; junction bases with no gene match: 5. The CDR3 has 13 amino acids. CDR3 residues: CSAGQGEYTEAFF. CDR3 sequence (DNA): TGCAGCGCCGGACAGGGGGAATACACTGAAGCTTTCTTT.

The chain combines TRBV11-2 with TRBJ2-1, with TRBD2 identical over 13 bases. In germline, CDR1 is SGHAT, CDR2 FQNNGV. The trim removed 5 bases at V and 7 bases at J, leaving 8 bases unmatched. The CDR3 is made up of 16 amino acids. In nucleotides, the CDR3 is TGTGCCAGCAGCCCTACCCGGACTAGCGGGGGAAATGAGCAGTTCTTC. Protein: CASSPTRTSGGNEQFF.

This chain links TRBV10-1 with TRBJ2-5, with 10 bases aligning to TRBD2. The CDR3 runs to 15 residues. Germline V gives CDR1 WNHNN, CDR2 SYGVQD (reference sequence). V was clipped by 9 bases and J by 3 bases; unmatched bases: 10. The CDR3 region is CASSQAGLAKETQYF. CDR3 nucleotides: TGCGCCAGTAGTCAGGCGGGACTAGCGAAAGAGACCCAGTACTTC.

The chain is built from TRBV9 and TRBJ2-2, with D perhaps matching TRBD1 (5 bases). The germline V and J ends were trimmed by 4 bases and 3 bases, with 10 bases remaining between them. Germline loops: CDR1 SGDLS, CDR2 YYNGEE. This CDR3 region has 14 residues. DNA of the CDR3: TGTGCCAGCAGCATTACAGGTCACACCGGGGAGCTGTTTTTT. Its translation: CASSITGHTGELFF.

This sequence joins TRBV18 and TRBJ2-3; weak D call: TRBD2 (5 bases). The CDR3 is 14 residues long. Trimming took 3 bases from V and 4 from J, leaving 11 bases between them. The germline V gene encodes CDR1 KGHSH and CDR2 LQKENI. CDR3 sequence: CASSPIGKADTQYF. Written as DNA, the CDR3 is TGTGCCAGCTCACCGATCGGGAAGGCAGATACGCAGTATTTT. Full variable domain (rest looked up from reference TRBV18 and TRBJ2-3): NAGVMQNPRHLVRRRGQEARLRCSPMKGHSHVYWYRQLPEEGLKFMVYLQKENIIDESGMPKERFSAEFPKEGPSILRIQQVVRGDSAAYFCASSPIGKADTQYFGPGTRLTVL.